A selection of T cell receptor beta chains follows, all from one sample in a study of blood T cell repertoires in COVID-19. Clones were sequenced by immunoSEQ multiplex PCR, and TCRdb holds only the in-frame ones, with some missing. This table has about 230,000 clones, under 90% appearing once. The sample was peripheral blood. The receptor set was obtained from a man aged 50 to 59 with COVID-19, enrolled during active disease. CDR3s include the opening cysteine and the closing phenylalanine or tryptophan. Fields, in order: D gene, J gene, V gene, clone size, CDR3 protein, CDR3 DNA. A D gene is named only where the DNA matches it firmly. Expanded clones are given a class, and other clones once, few, many or no size at all.

d_call: .
j_call: TRBJ1-1
v_call: TRBV30
clone_size: .
cdr3_aa: CAWSAQVNTEAFF
cdr3_nt: TGTGCCTGGAGTGCACAGGTGAACACTGAAGCTTTCTTT

d_call: TRBD1
j_call: TRBJ2-2
v_call: TRBV19
clone_size: .
cdr3_aa: CASKGQENTGELFF
cdr3_nt: TGTGCCAGCAAGGGACAGGAGAACACCGGGGAGCTGTTTTTT

d_call: TRBD2
j_call: TRBJ2-2
v_call: TRBV7-6
clone_size: once
cdr3_aa: CASSQTGTSGGAPNTGELFF
cdr3_nt: TGTGCCAGCAGTCAAACCGGGACTAGCGGGGGGGCCCCGAACACCGGGGAGCTGTTTTTT

d_call: TRBD2
j_call: TRBJ2-1
v_call: TRBV9
clone_size: .
cdr3_aa: CASSVGLRTSQFF
cdr3_nt: TGTGCCAGCAGCGTAGGCCTCCGGACTAGTCAGTTCTTC

d_call: TRBD2
j_call: TRBJ2-3
v_call: TRBV19
clone_size: .
cdr3_aa: CASSQSGGADTQYF
cdr3_nt: TGTGCCAGTAGTCAAAGCGGGGGTGCAGATACGCAGTATTTT

d_call: .
j_call: TRBJ2-2
v_call: TRBV12-5
clone_size: .
cdr3_aa: CASGLPLETGELFF
cdr3_nt: TGTGCTAGTGGTTTGCCCTTGGAGACCGGGGAGCTGTTTTTT

d_call: TRBD1
j_call: TRBJ1-1
v_call: TRBV7-9
clone_size: .
cdr3_aa: CASSSPTGGLTEAFF
cdr3_nt: TGTGCCAGCAGCTCGCCGACAGGGGGTTTAACTGAAGCTTTCTTT

d_call: .
j_call: TRBJ2-1
v_call: TRBV5-5
clone_size: .
cdr3_aa: CASSLVWQRGSYNEQFF
cdr3_nt: TGTGCCAGCAGCTTGGTATGGCAACGAGGCTCCTACAATGAGCAGTTCTTC

d_call: .
j_call: TRBJ2-7
v_call: TRBV7-2
clone_size: few
cdr3_aa: CASSLVQGLYEQYF
cdr3_nt: TGTGCCAGCAGCTTAGTGCAGGGGCTCTACGAGCAGTACTTC

d_call: TRBD2
j_call: TRBJ2-5
v_call: TRBV12-3/TRBV12-4
clone_size: .
cdr3_aa: CASSGLAEETQYF
cdr3_nt: TGTGCCAGCAGCGGACTAGCGGAAGAGACCCAGTACTTC

d_call: TRBD2
j_call: TRBJ2-4
v_call: TRBV27
clone_size: .
cdr3_aa: CASRLAGGPLNIQYF
cdr3_nt: TGTGCCAGCAGACTAGCGGGGGGGCCCCTTAACATTCAGTACTTC

d_call: TRBD1
j_call: TRBJ1-3
v_call: TRBV12-3/TRBV12-4
clone_size: .
cdr3_aa: CASSLGQVDTIYF
cdr3_nt: TGTGCCAGCAGTCTGGGACAGGTTGACACCATATATTTT

d_call: .
j_call: TRBJ1-6
v_call: TRBV7-8
clone_size: .
cdr3_aa: CASSPAGRGNSPLHF
cdr3_nt: TGTGCCAGCAGCCCCGCGGGGAGGGGTAATTCACCCCTCCACTTT

d_call: TRBD1
j_call: TRBJ1-1
v_call: TRBV6-5
clone_size: .
cdr3_aa: CASRGQRNTEAFF
cdr3_nt: TGTGCCAGCAGGGGACAGCGGAACACTGAAGCTTTCTTT

d_call: TRBD2
j_call: TRBJ2-7
v_call: TRBV7-9
clone_size: .
cdr3_aa: CASDSGLASHEQYF
cdr3_nt: TGTGCCAGCGATTCCGGACTAGCATCCCACGAGCAGTACTTC

d_call: TRBD2
j_call: TRBJ2-3
v_call: TRBV2
clone_size: .
cdr3_aa: CASRLLAGGMDTQYF
cdr3_nt: TGTGCCAGCAGATTACTAGCGGGGGGAATGGATACGCAGTATTTT

d_call: .
j_call: TRBJ1-1
v_call: TRBV6-5
clone_size: .
cdr3_aa: CALRGLPTTEAFF
cdr3_nt: TGTGCGCTGCGGGGCCTTCCGACCACTGAAGCTTTCTTT

d_call: .
j_call: TRBJ1-1
v_call: TRBV6-4
clone_size: .
cdr3_aa: CASSVSLQGEAFF
cdr3_nt: TGTGCCAGCAGCGTGAGCCTACAGGGCGAAGCTTTCTTT

d_call: .
j_call: TRBJ1-2
v_call: TRBV6-5
clone_size: .
cdr3_aa: CASRTGLGEYYGYTF
cdr3_nt: TGTGCCAGCCGGACCGGGCTCGGGGAGTACTATGGCTACACCTTC

d_call: TRBD1
j_call: TRBJ2-1
v_call: TRBV19
clone_size: .
cdr3_aa: CASSRGTQRGTYNEQFF
cdr3_nt: TGTGCCAGTAGCAGGGGGACCCAAAGGGGAACCTACAATGAGCAGTTCTTC

d_call: TRBD2
j_call: TRBJ2-1
v_call: TRBV4-3
clone_size: once
cdr3_aa: CASSQDLRGGGSYNEQFF
cdr3_nt: TGCGCCAGCAGCCAAGATCTAAGAGGCGGGGGCTCCTACAATGAGCAGTTCTTC

d_call: TRBD1
j_call: TRBJ2-2
v_call: TRBV11-3
clone_size: once
cdr3_aa: CASRKTGIGGELFF
cdr3_nt: TGTGCCAGCAGGAAGACAGGGATAGGCGGGGAGCTGTTTTTT

d_call: .
j_call: TRBJ2-1
v_call: TRBV5-1
clone_size: .
cdr3_aa: CASSPLIAADNEQFF
cdr3_nt: TGCGCCAGCAGCCCTCTTATAGCGGCTGACAATGAGCAGTTCTTC

d_call: .
j_call: TRBJ1-1
v_call: TRBV7-8
clone_size: .
cdr3_aa: CASSLDGRYTEAFF
cdr3_nt: TGTGCCAGCAGCTTAGACGGGAGGTACACTGAAGCTTTCTTT

d_call: TRBD1
j_call: TRBJ2-5
v_call: TRBV18
clone_size: .
cdr3_aa: CASSLDRGQETQYF
cdr3_nt: TGTGCCAGCTCACTCGACAGGGGGCAAGAGACCCAGTACTTC

d_call: .
j_call: TRBJ2-3
v_call: TRBV9
clone_size: .
cdr3_aa: CASSVGWTDSTDTQYF
cdr3_nt: TGTGCCAGCAGCGTAGGGTGGACAGATAGCACAGATACGCAGTATTTT

d_call: TRBD1
j_call: TRBJ1-4
v_call: TRBV15
clone_size: .
cdr3_aa: CATSTRTGGGTNEKLFF
cdr3_nt: TGTGCCACCAGCACCCGGACAGGGGGCGGAACTAATGAAAAACTGTTTTTT

d_call: TRBD1
j_call: TRBJ1-6
v_call: TRBV28
clone_size: .
cdr3_aa: CASRTSTGGGNSPLHF
cdr3_nt: TGTGCCAGCAGAACCTCAACAGGGGGCGGGAATTCACCCCTCCACTTT

d_call: TRBD1
j_call: TRBJ2-3
v_call: TRBV29-1
clone_size: .
cdr3_aa: CSVQRDRGSPVDTQYF
cdr3_nt: TGCAGCGTTCAACGGGACAGGGGGTCCCCCGTAGATACGCAGTATTTT

d_call: TRBD1
j_call: TRBJ2-7
v_call: TRBV29-1
clone_size: .
cdr3_aa: CSVEDRQGGYEQYF
cdr3_nt: TGCAGCGTTGAAGATCGACAGGGTGGCTACGAGCAGTACTTC

d_call: .
j_call: TRBJ2-3
v_call: TRBV10-3
clone_size: .
cdr3_aa: CAISTSSDTQYF
cdr3_nt: TGTGCCATCTCGACTAGTTCAGATACGCAGTATTTT

d_call: .
j_call: TRBJ2-7
v_call: TRBV7-2
clone_size: .
cdr3_aa: CASSSPDRNELAEQYF
cdr3_nt: TGTGCCAGCAGCTCCCCTGACAGGAACGAACTCGCCGAGCAGTACTTC

d_call: .
j_call: TRBJ2-5
v_call: TRBV11-3
clone_size: many
cdr3_aa: CASSFSSSETQYF
cdr3_nt: TGTGCCAGCAGCTTTTCTAGTTCGGAGACCCAGTACTTC

d_call: .
j_call: TRBJ1-1
v_call: TRBV7-9
clone_size: .
cdr3_aa: CASSSGYRPEAFF
cdr3_nt: TGTGCCAGCAGCTCAGGTTACCGCCCTGAAGCTTTCTTT

d_call: TRBD2
j_call: TRBJ2-1
v_call: TRBV7-2
clone_size: .
cdr3_aa: CASSLEGTSSYNEQFF
cdr3_nt: TGTGCCAGCAGCTTAGAAGGGACTAGCTCCTACAATGAGCAGTTCTTC

d_call: .
j_call: TRBJ1-1
v_call: TRBV14
clone_size: .
cdr3_aa: CASSQDLPRANTEAFF
cdr3_nt: TGTGCCAGCAGCCAAGATTTACCGCGGGCCAACACTGAAGCTTTCTTT

d_call: TRBD1
j_call: TRBJ2-7
v_call: TRBV30
clone_size: .
cdr3_aa: CAWNRRGQTGQGYEQYF
cdr3_nt: TGTGCCTGGAACCGAAGGGGGCAAACGGGACAGGGGTACGAGCAGTACTTC

d_call: TRBD1
j_call: TRBJ2-7
v_call: TRBV11-3
clone_size: .
cdr3_aa: CASTYLRGQGTYEQYF
cdr3_nt: TGTGCCAGCACCTACTTGAGGGGACAGGGGACCTACGAGCAGTACTTC

d_call: .
j_call: TRBJ1-1
v_call: TRBV6-5
clone_size: .
cdr3_aa: CASRTSQAGGTEAFF
cdr3_nt: TGTGCCAGCAGAACCTCGCAGGCCGGGGGCACTGAAGCTTTCTTT

d_call: .
j_call: TRBJ1-2
v_call: TRBV19
clone_size: .
cdr3_aa: CASSNRDYGYTF
cdr3_nt: TGTGCCAGTAGTAACAGGGACTATGGCTACACCTTC

d_call: .
j_call: TRBJ2-1
v_call: TRBV5-6
clone_size: .
cdr3_aa: CASSLRVSGSSYNEQFF
cdr3_nt: TGTGCCAGCAGCTTGCGGGTTAGCGGAAGCTCCTACAATGAGCAGTTCTTC

d_call: .
j_call: TRBJ1-1
v_call: TRBV12-3/TRBV12-4
clone_size: once
cdr3_aa: CASSPLNTEAFF
cdr3_nt: TGTGCCAGCAGCCCATTGAACACTGAAGCTTTCTTT

d_call: TRBD1
j_call: TRBJ1-2
v_call: TRBV3-1/TRBV3-2
clone_size: few
cdr3_aa: CASSQRQGGLYGYTF
cdr3_nt: TGTGCCAGCAGCCAACGCCAGGGGGGCCTCTATGGCTACACCTTC

d_call: .
j_call: TRBJ2-7
v_call: TRBV11-2
clone_size: once
cdr3_aa: CASSLSKNRFDTSYEQYF
cdr3_nt: TGTGCCAGCAGCTTATCGAAGAACAGGTTCGATACATCCTACGAGCAGTACTTC

d_call: TRBD1
j_call: TRBJ1-1
v_call: TRBV7-3
clone_size: .
cdr3_aa: CASSSGQVATAFF
cdr3_nt: TGTGCCAGCAGCTCCGGACAGGTGGCAACAGCTTTCTTT